The 6 T cell receptor beta chains below all came from one sample that was sequenced in a study of blood T cell repertoires in COVID-19. Data came from immunoSEQ multiplex PCR; TCRdb stores just in-frame clones and leaves some out. The sample consists of over 200,000 clones, around 86% of them appearing once. The source material was peripheral blood. The receptors were gathered from a man in his forties who had recovered from COVID-19.

This chain joins TRBV3-1 (or the pseudogene TRBV3-2) and TRBJ2-5; D might be TRBD2 (9 bases). The ends were cut back, 3 bases at V and 5 bases at J, with 19 bases in the middle. Germline lookup yields CDR1 LGHDT and CDR2 YNNKEL (reference sequence). This CDR3 is 16 amino acids long. DNA of the CDR3: TGTGCCAGCAGCCACCCCCCTAGCGGGGACAGGGAGACCCAGTACTTC. Its protein product is CASSHPPSGDRETQYF.

This clone was recorded only once. CDR3 sequence (DNA): TGTGCCAGCACCCCCCCCAGCGGGACTAGAGAGACCCAGTACTTC. Encoded protein: CASTPPSGTRETQYF. This rearrangement joins TRBV7-8 to TRBJ2-5; 8 bases fit TRBD2. The CDR3 loop spans 15 amino acids. Germline trimming cut 7 bases from V and 4 bases from J; bases unmatched to any gene: 11. The germline CDR1 and CDR2 sequences are SGHVS and FQNEAQ.

Here the CDR3 reads CASSSDLGLAGIEQFF. For the CDR3, the DNA is TGTGCCAGTAGTTCTGACTTAGGACTAGCGGGGATTGAGCAGTTCTTC. The rearrangement links TRBV19 to TRBJ2-1, with 12 bases aligning to TRBD2. The CDR3 covers 16 residues. The trim removed 5 bases at V and 9 bases at J, leaving 11 bases unmatched. Per germline, CDR1 LNHDA and CDR2 SQIVND (reference sequence).

This clone was found a few times. The genes are TRBV7-2 and TRBJ2-1; 7 nucleotides match TRBD2. J was trimmed by 8 bases and V by 7 bases; bases with no gene match: 14. The CDR3 runs to 15 residues. Germline V CDR1 and CDR2: SGHTA, FQGNSA. The CDR3 DNA reads TGTGCCAGCACCGCTTTCCTTGGACTAGTCTATGAGCAGTTCTTC. The encoded protein is CASTAFLGLVYEQFF.

The table lists this clone with a count of one. V and J are TRBV11-2 and TRBJ2-7, with a tentative D call TRBD2 (5 bases). The CDR3 has 13 residues. Per germline, CDR1 SGHAT and CDR2 FQNNGV. The V and J ends lost 1 base and 4 bases respectively, with 8 bases between them. DNA for the CDR3: TGTGCCAGCAGCTTAGGTCCGGGGTACGAGCAGTACTTC. Translated, it gives CASSLGPGYEQYF.

CDR3 nucleotides: TGTGCCAGCAGGGTATCAAAGGGACTAGCGGAAAGCTCCTACGAGCAGTACTTC. It translates to CASRVSKGLAESSYEQYF. This chain uses TRBV2 with TRBJ2-7, with 11 positions matching TRBD2. This CDR3 has 18 amino acids. Trimming at V came to 6 bases and at J to 0 bases, leaving 13 bases not matched to a gene. Germline CDR1 is SNHLY and CDR2 is FYNNEI.